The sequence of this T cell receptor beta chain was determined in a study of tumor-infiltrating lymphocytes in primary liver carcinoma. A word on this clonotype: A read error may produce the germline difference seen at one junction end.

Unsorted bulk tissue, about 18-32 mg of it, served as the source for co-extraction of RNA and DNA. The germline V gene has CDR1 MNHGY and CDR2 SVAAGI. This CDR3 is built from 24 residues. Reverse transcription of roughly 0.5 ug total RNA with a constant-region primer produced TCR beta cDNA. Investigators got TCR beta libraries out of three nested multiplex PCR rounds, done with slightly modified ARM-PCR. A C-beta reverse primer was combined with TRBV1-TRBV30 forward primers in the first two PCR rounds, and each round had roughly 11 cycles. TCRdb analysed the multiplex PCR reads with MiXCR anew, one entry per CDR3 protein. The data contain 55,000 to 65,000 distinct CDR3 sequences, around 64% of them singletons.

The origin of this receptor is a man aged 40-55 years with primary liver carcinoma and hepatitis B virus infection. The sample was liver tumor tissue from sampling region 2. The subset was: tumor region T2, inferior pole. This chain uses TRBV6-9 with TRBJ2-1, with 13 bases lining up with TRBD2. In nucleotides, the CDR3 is TGTACCAGCAGCACCCACCGTCCAAAAAGGACTAGCGGGAGAGCTCAAAGCTCCTACAATGAGCAGTTCTTC. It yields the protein CTSSTHRPKRTSGRAQSSYNEQFF.